A single count supports the clone carrying this T cell receptor (beta chain). The treatment here: around 19 received Ad26.COV2.S at low or high dose, single or two shots; about 5 received placebo; per-sample allocation not given. Samples were taken on day 63 after the first vaccine or placebo injection. The CDR3 has 14 amino acids. Germline loops: CDR1 MNHEY, CDR2 SVGAGI. V lost 4 bases and J lost 4, with 11 bases in between. This sample stems from a study of Ad26.COV2.S vaccination and SARS-CoV-2 variants. Profiling relied on immunoSEQ multiplex PCR, and the TCRdb table lists in-frame clones only, not all of them. This table has about 320,000 clones, roughly 90% appearing once.

V usage is TRBV6-5 and J usage is TRBJ1-3; no reliable D call. The sequencing here drew on peripheral blood, taken in a trial of Ad26.COV2.S vaccine versus placebo. The origin of this receptor is a person aged 18-60 years who received the Ad26.COV2.S COVID-19 vaccine or a placebo. CDR3 loop: CASSFGNSGNTIYF. In DNA, the CDR3 is TGTGCCAGCAGTTTTGGTAATTCAGGAAACACCATATATTTT.